The sequence of this TCR beta chain was determined in a study of blood T cell repertoires in COVID-19. Study context: Sites across the United States, Italy and Spain contributed samples from acute and convalescent COVID-19.

V dropped 6 bases and J dropped 8 bases, with 10 bases sitting between them. The germline V gene has CDR1 LNHDA and CDR2 SQIVND (reference sequence). The CDR3 has 11 residues. Per the authors' pipeline: Amplifying reference gene primers gave estimates of nucleated cell counts. Assay: immunoSEQ multiplex PCR; the TCRdb copy retains only in-frame clones and omits some. Clonal size and the V and J genes are those of that table, whereas D and trimming came from the DNA. The table has tens of thousands of clones, 82% seen once. The sample taken for sequencing was peripheral blood. The chain recombines TRBV19 with TRBJ1-2; no firm D call. The clonotype comes from an elderly woman with acute or convalescent COVID-19. The CDR3 DNA is TGTGCCAGTAGGGCGGGCTGGGGCTACACCTTC. Translation gives CASRAGWGYTF.